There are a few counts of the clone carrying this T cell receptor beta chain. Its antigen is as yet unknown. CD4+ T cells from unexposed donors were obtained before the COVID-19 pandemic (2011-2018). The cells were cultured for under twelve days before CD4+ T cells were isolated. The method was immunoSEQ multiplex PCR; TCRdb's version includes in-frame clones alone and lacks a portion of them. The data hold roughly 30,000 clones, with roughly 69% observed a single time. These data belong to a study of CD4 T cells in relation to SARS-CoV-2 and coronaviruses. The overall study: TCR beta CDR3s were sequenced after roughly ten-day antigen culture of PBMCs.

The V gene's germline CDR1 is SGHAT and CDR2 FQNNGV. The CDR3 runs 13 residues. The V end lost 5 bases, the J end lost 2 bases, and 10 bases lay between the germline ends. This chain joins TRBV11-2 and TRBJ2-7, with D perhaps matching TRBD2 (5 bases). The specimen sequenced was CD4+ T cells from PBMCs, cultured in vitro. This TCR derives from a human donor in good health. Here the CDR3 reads CASSPGLTYEQYF. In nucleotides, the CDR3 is TGTGCCAGCAGCCCCGGACTGACCTACGAGCAGTACTTC. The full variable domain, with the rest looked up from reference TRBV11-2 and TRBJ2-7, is EAGVAQSPRYKIIEKRQSVAFWCNPISGHATLYWYQQILGQGPKLLIQFQNNGVVDDSQLPKDRFSAERLKGVDSTLKIQPAKLEDSAVYLCASSPGLTYEQYFGPGTRLTVT.